The sequence of this TCR beta chain was determined in a study of T cell repertoires in cytomegalovirus infection. Via MiXCR, TCRdb re-called the reads, giving one row per CDR3 protein. The repertoire has about 770,000 distinct CDR3 sequences, under 35% of them found once; the top ten carry around 13%. The study's findings and limits: Dominant in the ex vivo response were TCR beta clonotypes restricted by HLA-C and specific for CMV.

The length of the CDR3 is 15 residues. Trimming at V came to 5 bases and at J to 5 bases, leaving 6 bases not matched to a gene. Germline CDR1 reads SGHVS; CDR2 reads FNYEAQ. This clonotype has ten or more counts. Its antigen is as yet unknown. The sample here was cultured CD8+ T cells from PBMCs, taken from culture after CMV antigen stimulation. The rearrangement joins TRBV7-6 to TRBJ2-5; the match to TRBD1 covers 12 bases. The origin of this receptor is a human donor in good health (CMV status not recorded). Some clones in this sample may be carry-over from other donors' samples. CDR3 nucleotide sequence: TGTGCCAGCAGCCTAGGGACAGGGGGCGAGGAGACCCAGTACTTC. It encodes CASSLGTGGEETQYF.